The sequence of this T cell receptor (beta chain) was determined in a study of molecular identifiers for immune sequencing clone quantification. The V and J ends lost 6 bases and 5 bases, in that order; junction bases with no gene match: 8. The CDR3 extends over 16 amino acids. Study-level points and caveats: Effector cells had over 99% of their molecules in clones above 20 RNA copies, while naive cells had under 1%.

It was from about 19,000 to 1,100,000 sorted cells, with 10%, 30% or 50% RNA, that naive CD8 libraries came. The table lists this clonotype with many counts. Its antigen remains unidentified. Libraries of bulk TCR were made by previously described methods (with listed TCR primers). Using its own MiXCR run on the PCR reads, TCRdb lists one record per CDR3 protein. The table lists approximately 90,000 distinct CDR3 sequences, 21% of them singletons. The chain carries TRBV12-3 or TRBV12-4 and TRBJ2-2; TRBD1 matches at 11 bases. The TCR comes from a human donor in good health. Some libraries in this study had Jurkat cell RNA spiked in. The sequencing sample was made of naive CD8+ T cells from blood, with Jurkat cell RNA spiked in. Subset specified: FACS-sorted CD8+CD4-CCR7+CD45RA+ naive T cells. The DNA of the CDR3 is TGTGCCAGCAGGGAAGCCGGGACAGGGGGTACCGGGGAGCTGTTTTTT. Its translation is CASREAGTGGTGELFF.